This T cell receptor beta chain was identified during a study of PD-L1 blockade in urothelial cancer. Looking at the study overall: Blood drawn 3 weeks (second dose) and 6 weeks after treatment start was analyzed. Study-wide points: Blood TCR clonality below the median before treatment was a predictor of better survival.

This CDR3 has 19 residues. Trimming removed 7 bases at V and 4 bases at J, with 29 bases between. Germline V gene lookup returns CDR1 MNHEY and CDR2 SMNVEV (reference sequence). Time point: peripheral blood 6 weeks after treatment start. Locally advanced or metastatic urothelial carcinoma affected all patients. On this clone: Antigen unknown.

The method was immunoSEQ multiplex PCR; TCRdb's version includes in-frame clones alone and lacks a portion of them. The top ten hold 1.9% of the sample, which has tens of thousands of clones, about 85% seen once. The sample in question was PBMCs, obtained around atezolizumab (anti-PD-L1) treatment. J is TRBJ1-5 and V is TRBV27; perhaps TRBD1 as D (6 bases). This TCR was sampled from a man aged 45-65 years with urothelial cancer. The CDR3 reads CASKSVGGTEARRNQPQHF. CDR3 DNA: TGTGCCAGCAAATCGGTTGGGGGCACAGAAGCAAGGCGTAATCAGCCCCAGCATTTT.